This TCR beta chain was sequenced in a study of T cells in localized non-small cell lung cancer. Points from the study as a whole: Tumor trailed uninvolved adjacent lung in T cell clonality, which peaked there. Higher adjacent-lung clonality was associated with shorter survival. The appearance of a median 57 of the top 100 tumor clones was seen in adjacent lung.

Germline-derived CDR1 and CDR2 are SGHNT and YYREEE (reference sequence). The CDR3 totals 14 residues. The V end was cut by 5 bases, the J end by 5 bases, with 16 bases between. Concerning this clone itself: The target antigen is unknown.

Clones were read by immunoSEQ multiplex PCR, and TCRdb kept only the in-frame ones, dropping some. The sample contains roughly 72,000 clones, approximately 80% of which appear only once. This clonotype was sampled from a female donor of 60 years or more with stage I lung adenocarcinoma. The sequencing used peripheral blood, collected before any cancer treatment. This chain joins TRBV5-4 and TRBJ1-1; D is undetermined. The CDR3, as DNA: TGTGCCAGCAGTGAGGGTGGCCGAGATACTGAAGCTTTCTTT. Its protein product is CASSEGGRDTEAFF.